This T cell receptor (beta chain) came from a study of graft-versus-host responses after intestinal transplantation. Whole-study findings and limits: Detection of GvH clones occurred in recipient marrow, and some had their first appearance in ileum or blood. After transplant, early declines in HvG clones were associated with peak levels of circulating GvH clones.

Generated by immunoSEQ multiplex PCR, the TCRdb table keeps only in-frame clones and is missing some. The table lists tens of thousands of clones, approximately 80% of them singletons. This CDR3 has 15 amino acids. Germline V gene data show CDR1 as SGHKS and CDR2 as YYEKEE (reference sequence). Trimming took 5 bases from V and 6 from J; bases not matched to a gene: 14. Concerning this clone itself: The antigen is undetermined.

The specimen was unstimulated CD8+ T cells sorted from spleen or lymph node cells, collected before intestinal transplant. This sequence originates from a human donor who received an intestinal transplant. This sequence joins TRBV5-5 and TRBJ2-7, with 7 bases matching TRBD1. The chain's CDR3 is CASSYNGQAGSEQYF. CDR3 DNA sequence: TGTGCCAGCAGTTACAACGGACAGGCTGGGAGCGAGCAGTACTTC.